Shown below are 16 T cell receptor beta chains from a single sample sequenced in a study of T cell clusters in autoimmune cytopenias. TRB amplification used roughly 250 ng of peripheral blood genomic DNA. TRB was amplified by touch-down multiplex PCR, primer pools A and B combined. TCRdb re-called the multiplex PCR reads, yielding one record per CDR3 amino acid sequence without DNA. Its table lists 7,000 to 8,500 distinct CDR3 sequences. Sequencing was carried out using peripheral blood. These receptors originate from a human donor with an autoimmune cytopenia or autoimmune hepatitis (not recorded which).

The chain is built from TRBV5-1 and TRBJ1-5. The germline V gene encodes CDR1 SGHRS and CDR2 YFSETQ. The CDR3 consists of 13 residues. CDR3 amino acids: CASSLYGDQPQHF.

The V and J genes are TRBV12-3 or TRBV12-4 and TRBJ2-1; the D gene TCRdb calls, TRBD2, cannot be checked with no DNA. CDR3 length: 18 residues. Here the CDR3 reads CASSLGFKLAGIYNEQFF.

The chain has TRBV4-3 and TRBJ1-2. The CDR3 sequence is 13 residues long. In germline, CDR1 is LGHNA, CDR2 YSLEER. CDR3 protein: CASSQETDYGYTF.

The chain couples TRBV6-2 or TRBV6-3 to TRBJ2-5; the TRBD1 assignment by TCRdb is unverifiable without DNA. The CDR3 contains 17 residues. Germline V gene data show CDR1 as MNHEY and CDR2 as SVGEGT. Here the CDR3 reads CASSSGTGRKYQETQYF.

This chain uses TRBV6-2 or TRBV6-3 with TRBJ1-1; the D call of TRBD1 rests on TCRdb alone, since no DNA is present to check it. CDR3 length equals 15 residues. Germline V CDR1 and CDR2: MNHEY, SVGEGT. CDR3 amino acids: CASSYWLGQGSEAFF.

This clonotype ranks as medium-sized in terms of frequency. The J gene is TRBJ2-7, the V gene TRBV29-1; the TRBD1 assignment by TCRdb is unverifiable without DNA. This CDR3 contains 12 residues. Germline lookup yields CDR1 SQVTM and CDR2 ANQGSEA. The CDR3 loop is CSVGMPGGEQYF.

This clonotype is medium-sized by frequency. The CDR3: CASSANSLQTNEKLFF. V gene TRBV19 combines with J gene TRBJ1-4. This CDR3 region has 16 residues. Germline CDR1 reads LNHDA; CDR2 reads SQIVND (reference sequence).

The chain employs TRBV18 and TRBJ1-6. Germline values: CDR1 KGHSH, CDR2 LQKENI. The CDR3 runs 14 residues. This chain's CDR3 is CASSPWDVKSPLHF. Supplemented by reference TRBV18 and TRBJ1-6, the full variable domain reads NAGVMQNPRHLVRRRGQEARLRCSPMKGHSHVYWYRQLPEEGLKFMVYLQKENIIDESGMPKERFSAEFPKEGPSILRIQQVVRGDSAAYFCASSPWDVKSPLHFGNGTRLTVT.

The chain carries TRBV20-1 and TRBJ2-2; TCRdb's D call, TRBD2, is unchecked because there is no DNA. Germline V gene sequence: CDR1 DFQATT, CDR2 SNEGSKA (reference sequence). This CDR3 contains 16 residues. The CDR3 sequence is CSAMELAGINTGELFF.

According to its frequency, this clonotype is medium-sized (0.01 to 0.1%). The chain carries TRBV6-5 and TRBJ2-3; the D gene TCRdb calls, TRBD1, cannot be checked with no DNA. The germline gives CDR1 MNHEY, CDR2 SVGAGI. This CDR3 is 15 amino acids long. The CDR3 sequence: CASNALGGSRDTQYF.

This clonotype is identified as medium-sized from frequency. The chain recombines TRBV12-3 or TRBV12-4 with TRBJ1-5; TCRdb gives TRBD1 as the D gene, but with no DNA this cannot be confirmed. CDR3 length: 13 residues. CDR3: CASSLGQHQPQHF.

The chain links TRBV6-5 to TRBJ1-1. The CDR3 length is 12 residues. Per germline, CDR1 MNHEY and CDR2 SVGAGI. The CDR3 is CASRPDRSEAFF.

V and J are TRBV11-2 and TRBJ2-7; the D call from TCRdb, TRBD1, cannot be confirmed without DNA. Germline CDR1 SGHAT, CDR2 FQNNGV. The CDR3 runs to 15 residues. The CDR3 loop is CASSVGGDRGYEQYF. Variable domain in full (rest from reference TRBV11-2 and TRBJ2-7): EAGVAQSPRYKIIEKRQSVAFWCNPISGHATLYWYQQILGQGPKLLIQFQNNGVVDDSQLPKDRFSAERLKGVDSTLKIQPAKLEDSAVYLCASSVGGDRGYEQYFGPGTRLTVT.

The chain uses TRBV6-5 and TRBJ1-1. From germline, CDR1 is MNHEY and CDR2 SVGAGI. CDR3 length: 16 residues. The CDR3 region is CASSYSSRHRNTEAFF.

CDR3 sequence: CSAQSYQTGSSYGYTF. This rearrangement joins TRBV20-1 to TRBJ1-2; without DNA, the TCRdb call of TRBD1 cannot be checked. Germline loops: CDR1 DFQATT, CDR2 SNEGSKA (reference sequence). CDR3 length: 16 amino acids.

This clonotype is medium-sized (0.01 to 0.1%) by frequency. CDR3: CASGPAGTADTQYF. V usage is TRBV6-2 or TRBV6-3 and J usage is TRBJ2-3; TCRdb selects TRBD2, and the lack of DNA leaves this call unchecked. This CDR3 is built from 14 residues. CDR1 MNHEY and CDR2 SVGEGT come from the germline V gene.